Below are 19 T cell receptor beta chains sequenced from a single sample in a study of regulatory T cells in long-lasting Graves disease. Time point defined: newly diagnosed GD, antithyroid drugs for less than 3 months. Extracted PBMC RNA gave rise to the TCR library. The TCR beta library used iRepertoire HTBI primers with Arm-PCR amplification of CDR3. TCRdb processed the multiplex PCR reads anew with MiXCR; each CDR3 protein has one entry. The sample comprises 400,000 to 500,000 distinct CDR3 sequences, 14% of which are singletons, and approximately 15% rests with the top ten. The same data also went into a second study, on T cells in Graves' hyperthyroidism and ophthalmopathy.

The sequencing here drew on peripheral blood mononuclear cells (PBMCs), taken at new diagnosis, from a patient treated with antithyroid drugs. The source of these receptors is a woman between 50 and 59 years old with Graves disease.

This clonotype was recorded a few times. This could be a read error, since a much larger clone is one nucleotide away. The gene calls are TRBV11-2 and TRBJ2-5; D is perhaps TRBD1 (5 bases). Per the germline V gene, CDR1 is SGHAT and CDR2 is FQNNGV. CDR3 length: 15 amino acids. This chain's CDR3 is CAGSLSRQFQETQYF. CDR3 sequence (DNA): TGTGCCGGCAGCTTAAGTCGACAGTTCCAAGAGACCCAGTACTTC. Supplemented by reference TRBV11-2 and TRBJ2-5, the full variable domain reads EAGVAQSPRYKIIEKRQSVAFWCNPISGHATLYWYQQILGQGPKLLIQFQNNGVVDDSQLPKDRFSAERLKGVDSTLKIQPAKLEDSAVYLCAGSLSRQFQETQYFGPGTRLLVL.

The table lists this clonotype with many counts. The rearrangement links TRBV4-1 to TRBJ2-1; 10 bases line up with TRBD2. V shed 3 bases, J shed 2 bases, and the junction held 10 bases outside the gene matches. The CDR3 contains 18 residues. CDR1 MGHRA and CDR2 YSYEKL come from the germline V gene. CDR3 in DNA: TGCGCCAGCAGCCATCGCCAAGGGGGGACTAGCGCCTACAATGAGCAGTTCTTC. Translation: CASSHRQGGTSAYNEQFF.

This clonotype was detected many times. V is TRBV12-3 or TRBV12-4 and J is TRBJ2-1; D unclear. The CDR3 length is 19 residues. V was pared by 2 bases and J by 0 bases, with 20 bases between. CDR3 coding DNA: TGTGCCAGCAGTTTACCCCTCCGACCTCATTCGGGCTCCTACAATGAGCAGTTCTTC. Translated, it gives CASSLPLRPHSGSYNEQFF.

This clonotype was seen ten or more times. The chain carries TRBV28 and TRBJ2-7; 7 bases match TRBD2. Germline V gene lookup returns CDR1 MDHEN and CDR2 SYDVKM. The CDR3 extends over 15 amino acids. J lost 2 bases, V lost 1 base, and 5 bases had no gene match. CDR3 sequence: CASSLFSLAAYEQYF. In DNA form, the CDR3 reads TGTGCCAGCAGTTTATTTTCCCTAGCGGCCTACGAGCAGTACTTC.

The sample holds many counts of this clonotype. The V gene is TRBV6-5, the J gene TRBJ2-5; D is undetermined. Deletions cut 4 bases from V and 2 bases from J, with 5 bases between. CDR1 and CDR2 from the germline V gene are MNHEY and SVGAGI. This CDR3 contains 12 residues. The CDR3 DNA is TGTGCCAGCAGTTCCCGACAAGAGACCCAGTACTTC. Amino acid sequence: CASSSRQETQYF.

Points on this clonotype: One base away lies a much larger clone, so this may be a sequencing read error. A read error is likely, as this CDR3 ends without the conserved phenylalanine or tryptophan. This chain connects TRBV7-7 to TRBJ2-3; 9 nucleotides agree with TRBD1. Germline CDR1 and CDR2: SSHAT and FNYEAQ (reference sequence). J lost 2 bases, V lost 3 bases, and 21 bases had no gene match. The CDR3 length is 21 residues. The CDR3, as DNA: TGTGCCAGCAGCTTTACCTGCCGGGACAGGGTAAAATCACATATCACAGATACGCAGTATTCT. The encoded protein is CASSFTCRDRVKSHITDTQYS.

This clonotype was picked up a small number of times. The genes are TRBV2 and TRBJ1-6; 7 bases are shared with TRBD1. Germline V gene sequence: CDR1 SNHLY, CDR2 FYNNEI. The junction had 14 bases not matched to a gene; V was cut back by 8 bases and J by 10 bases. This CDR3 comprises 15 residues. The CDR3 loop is CASLKNRQGGSPLHF. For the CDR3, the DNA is TGTGCCAGCCTGAAAAACCGACAGGGAGGATCACCCCTCCACTTT.

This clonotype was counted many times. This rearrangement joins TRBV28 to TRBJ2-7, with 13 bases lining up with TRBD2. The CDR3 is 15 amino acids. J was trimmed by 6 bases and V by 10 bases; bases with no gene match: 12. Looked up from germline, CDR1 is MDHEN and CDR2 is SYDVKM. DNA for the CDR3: TGTGCCACCGACCTCGGACTAGCGGGAGTTCGCGAGCAGTACTTC. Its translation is CATDLGLAGVREQYF.

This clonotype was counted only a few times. CDR3 coding DNA: TGCAGCGTTGGACAGGTCGGACAATATGAAAAACTGTTTTTT. As protein: CSVGQVGQYEKLFF. The rearrangement joins TRBV29-1 to TRBJ1-4, with D tentatively TRBD1 (6 bases). This CDR3 has 14 residues. Between the trimmed V and J ends, which lost 4 bases and 6 bases, there was a span of 15 bases. Germline values: CDR1 SQVTM, CDR2 ANQGSEA.

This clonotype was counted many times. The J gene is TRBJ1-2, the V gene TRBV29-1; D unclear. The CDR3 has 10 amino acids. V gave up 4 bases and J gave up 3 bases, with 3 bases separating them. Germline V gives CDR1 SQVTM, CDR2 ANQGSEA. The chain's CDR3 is CSVAYYGYTF. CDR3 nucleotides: TGCAGCGTTGCTTACTATGGCTACACCTTC.

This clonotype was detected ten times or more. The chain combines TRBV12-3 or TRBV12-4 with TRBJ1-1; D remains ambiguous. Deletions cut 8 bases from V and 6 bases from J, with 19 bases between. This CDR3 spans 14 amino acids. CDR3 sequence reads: CASGAESGAAEAFF. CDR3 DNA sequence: TGTGCCAGCGGCGCTGAATCTGGCGCTGCTGAAGCTTTCTTT.

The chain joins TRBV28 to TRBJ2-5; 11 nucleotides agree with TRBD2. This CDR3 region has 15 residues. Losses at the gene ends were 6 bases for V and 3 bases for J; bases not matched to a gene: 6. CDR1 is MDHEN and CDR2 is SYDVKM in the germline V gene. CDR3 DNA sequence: TGTGCCAGCAGCAAATCGGGACTAGCGGAAGAGACCCAGTACTTC. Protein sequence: CASSKSGLAEETQYF.

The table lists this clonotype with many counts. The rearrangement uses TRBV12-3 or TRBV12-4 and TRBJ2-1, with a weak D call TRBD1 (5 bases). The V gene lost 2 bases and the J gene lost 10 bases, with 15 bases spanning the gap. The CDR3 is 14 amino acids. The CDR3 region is CASSLNPGLREQFF. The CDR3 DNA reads TGTGCCAGCAGTTTAAATCCAGGGCTTCGGGAGCAGTTCTTC.

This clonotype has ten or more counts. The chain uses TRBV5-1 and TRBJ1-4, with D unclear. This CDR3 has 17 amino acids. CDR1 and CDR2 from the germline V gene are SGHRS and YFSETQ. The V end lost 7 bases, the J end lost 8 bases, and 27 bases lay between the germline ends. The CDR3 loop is CASQFWPRRTMNEKLFF. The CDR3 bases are TGCGCCAGCCAGTTTTGGCCCCGGCGCACGATGAACGAAAAACTGTTTTTT.

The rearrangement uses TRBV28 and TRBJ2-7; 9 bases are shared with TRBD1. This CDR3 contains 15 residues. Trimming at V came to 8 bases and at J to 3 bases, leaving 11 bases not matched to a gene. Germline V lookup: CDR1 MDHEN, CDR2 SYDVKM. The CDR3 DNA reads TGTGCCAGCCGGACCCCGGGACAGGGTCTCTACGAGCAGTACTTC. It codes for CASRTPGQGLYEQYF.

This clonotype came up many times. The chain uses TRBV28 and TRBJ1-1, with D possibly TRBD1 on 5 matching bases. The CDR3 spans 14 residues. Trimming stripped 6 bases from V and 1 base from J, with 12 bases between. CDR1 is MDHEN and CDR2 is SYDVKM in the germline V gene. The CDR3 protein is CASRKTEANTEAFF. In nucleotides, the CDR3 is TGTGCCAGCAGGAAGACAGAAGCGAACACTGAAGCTTTCTTT.

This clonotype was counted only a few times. CDR3 loop: CASSTGGAGETQYF. The DNA of the CDR3 is TGTGCCAGCAGCACAGGGGGCGCCGGGGAGACCCAGTACTTC. The J gene is TRBJ2-5, the V gene TRBV6-1; 9 bases map to TRBD1. The CDR3 sequence is 14 residues long. Germline CDR1 and CDR2: MNHNS and SASEGT. V trimming: 6 bases; J trimming: 5 bases; junction bases outside the gene matches: 7.

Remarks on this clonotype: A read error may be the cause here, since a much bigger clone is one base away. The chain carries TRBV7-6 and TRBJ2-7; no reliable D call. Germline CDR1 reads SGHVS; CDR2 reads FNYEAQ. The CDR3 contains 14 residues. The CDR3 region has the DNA TGTGCCAGCAGCTTAGGCGGAGCCTCCTACGAGCGGTACTTC. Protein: CASSLGGASYERYF.

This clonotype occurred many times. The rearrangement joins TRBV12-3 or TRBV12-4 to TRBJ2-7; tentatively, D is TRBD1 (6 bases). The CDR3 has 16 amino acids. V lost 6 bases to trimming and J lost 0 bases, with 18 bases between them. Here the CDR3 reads CASSNRWDMSSYEQYF. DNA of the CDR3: TGTGCCAGCAGCAATCGTTGGGACATGAGCTCCTACGAGCAGTACTTC.